One sample yielded the 25 T cell receptor beta chains listed below, sequenced in a study of blood T cell repertoires in COVID-19. The data were produced by immunoSEQ multiplex PCR, yet TCRdb's version contains in-frame clones alone and is incomplete. Here the sample spans more than 250,000 clones, approximately 85% being singletons. Material: PBMCs or T cells enriched from blood (not recorded which). The receptors shown here come from a man aged 30 to 45 who had recovered from COVID-19.

The V gene is TRBV18, the J gene TRBJ2-1; 9 positions match TRBD2. CDR1 is KGHSH and CDR2 is LQKENI in the germline V gene. Germline trimming cut 3 bases from V and 7 bases from J; bases unmatched to any gene: 7. The CDR3 is 15 residues long. CDR3 in amino acids: CASSPVRTSENEQFF. The CDR3 coding sequence is TGTGCCAGCTCACCTGTTCGGACTAGCGAGAATGAGCAGTTCTTC.

The rearrangement uses TRBV18 and TRBJ1-1; 7 nucleotides match TRBD1. This CDR3 is 15 amino acids long. The trim removed 3 bases at V and 4 bases at J, leaving 8 bases unmatched. Germline CDR1 reads KGHSH; CDR2 reads LQKENI. CDR3 protein: CASSPGQIRGTEAFF. The CDR3 nucleotides read TGTGCCAGCTCACCGGGACAGATAAGGGGCACTGAAGCTTTCTTT.

The gene calls are TRBV6-5 and TRBJ2-1, with D tentatively TRBD1 (6 bases). Trimming shortened V by 8 bases and J by 7 bases, and 21 bases separated the two germline ends. Per the germline V gene, CDR1 is MNHEY and CDR2 is SVGAGI. The CDR3 is made up of 15 amino acids. CDR3 nucleotide sequence: TGTGCCAGCGTTGGGGGTCAGGTGGGGGCTAATGAGCAGTTCTTC. It is translated as CASVGGQVGANEQFF.

This clone was seen a handful of times. V and J are TRBV4-3 and TRBJ1-6; unclear D gene. V was cut by 1 base and J by 9 bases, with 10 bases left in between. Germline V gives CDR1 LGHNA, CDR2 YSLEER. The length of the CDR3 is 14 residues. The CDR3 sequence is CASSQGVWASPLHF. The CDR3 nucleotides are TGCGCCAGCAGCCAAGGGGTGTGGGCTTCACCCCTCCACTTT.

The chain recombines TRBV3-1 (or the pseudogene TRBV3-2) with TRBJ1-1, with D maybe TRBD1 (6 bases). Trimming took 4 bases from V and 1 from J, leaving 10 bases between them. Germline lookup yields CDR1 LGHDT and CDR2 YNNKEL (reference sequence). This CDR3 is 14 amino acids long. CDR3 region: CASSRGHSNTEAFF. The CDR3 bases are TGTGCCAGCAGCCGGGGACATTCGAACACTGAAGCTTTCTTT.

The chain joins TRBV5-6 to TRBJ1-2; 7 nucleotides match TRBD1. The V gene end was trimmed by 5 bases and the J gene end by 0 bases; junction bases not matched to a gene: 4. The length of the CDR3 is 14 residues. The germline gives CDR1 SGHDT, CDR2 YYEEEE. This chain's CDR3 is CASRRTGANYGYTF. The CDR3 nucleotides are TGTGCCAGCAGGCGGACAGGAGCTAACTATGGCTACACCTTC.

The chain recombines TRBV19 with TRBJ1-2, with D possibly being TRBD1 (6 bases). V lost 4 bases and J 7 bases, leaving 13 bases between the germline ends. There are 13 residues in the CDR3. Per the germline V gene, CDR1 is LNHDA and CDR2 is SQIVND (reference sequence). This CDR3 is CASSTQGIGGYTF. Written as DNA, the CDR3 is TGTGCCAGTAGTACCCAGGGGATAGGTGGCTACACCTTC.

This clone has only a few counts. The rearrangement links TRBV25-1 to TRBJ1-2; D gene ambiguous. The CDR3 is 13 residues long. V shed 3 bases and J shed 5 bases, with 10 bases lying between them. Per the germline V gene, CDR1 is MGHDK and CDR2 is SYGVNS. Here the CDR3 DNA reads TGTGCCAGCAGTGATCAGGATCGGTATGGCTACACCTTC. It encodes CASSDQDRYGYTF.

V gene TRBV6-5 combines with J gene TRBJ2-5, with 7 bases fitting TRBD1. The germline CDR1 and CDR2 sequences are MNHEY and SVGAGI. V shed 6 bases, J shed 4 bases, and the junction held 2 bases outside the gene matches. This CDR3 is 12 amino acids long. CDR3 sequence (DNA): TGTGCCAGCAGGCGACAGGGAGAGACCCAGTACTTC. This encodes CASRRQGETQYF.

The rearrangement uses TRBV11-3 and TRBJ2-5, with 8 bases that match TRBD1. In germline, CDR1 is SGHNT, CDR2 YENEEA. The CDR3 extends over 15 amino acids. Unmatched junction bases numbered 6, after V lost 5 bases and J lost 1 base. The CDR3 DNA is TGTGCCAGCAGCCCAAGCGGACAGGGCCAAGAGACCCAGTACTTC. Amino acid sequence: CASSPSGQGQETQYF.

The chain combines TRBV2 with TRBJ1-2, with D hard to call. The V gene lost 5 bases and the J gene lost 8 bases, with 21 bases spanning the gap. The CDR3 loop spans 15 amino acids. Germline V gene lookup returns CDR1 SNHLY and CDR2 FYNNEI. The CDR3 sequence: CASSRDPGIRPGYTF. The CDR3, as DNA: TGTGCCAGCAGTCGAGACCCCGGGATCAGGCCCGGCTACACCTTC.

V is TRBV19 and J is TRBJ1-2; 10 bases are shared with TRBD1. V was clipped by 2 bases and J by 5 bases; unmatched bases: 8. The CDR3 has 16 amino acids. The germline gives CDR1 LNHDA, CDR2 SQIVND (reference sequence). DNA for the CDR3: TGTGCCAGTAGTATAAGACAGGGGGCGTCGGGATATGGCTACACCTTC. Translating gives CASSIRQGASGYGYTF.

V and J are TRBV10-2 and TRBJ2-3; TRBD1 matches at 7 bases. Per germline, CDR1 WSHSY and CDR2 SAAADI. There are 16 residues in the CDR3. V was pared by 1 base and J by 4 bases, with 8 bases of the junction left unmatched. CDR3 coding DNA: TGCGCCAGCAGTGAGTACGACAGGGCTCCTTCAGATACGCAGTATTTT. Protein: CASSEYDRAPSDTQYF.

V gene TRBV24-1 combines with J gene TRBJ2-7; D is perhaps TRBD2 (5 bases). The CDR3 has 11 residues. V lost 7 bases to trimming and J lost 4 bases, with 7 bases between them. Germline values: CDR1 KGHDR, CDR2 SFDVKD. The CDR3 reads CATRDFYEQYF. Here the CDR3 DNA reads TGTGCCACCAGGGACTTTTACGAGCAGTACTTC.

The table lists this clone with a count of one. This rearrangement joins TRBV6-6 to TRBJ2-7; 7 nucleotides match TRBD2. The CDR3 extends over 12 amino acids. The V gene end was trimmed by 8 bases and the J gene end by 3 bases; junction bases not matched to a gene: 4. Germline lookup yields CDR1 MNHNY and CDR2 SVGAGI (reference sequence). The DNA for the CDR3 is TGTGCCAGCCGTGGGGGGGGCTACGAGCAGTACTTC. Amino acids: CASRGGGYEQYF.

In this sample, this clone turned up once. The gene calls are TRBV27 and TRBJ2-1; tentatively, D is TRBD1 (5 bases). Per the germline V gene, CDR1 is MNHEY and CDR2 is SMNVEV (reference sequence). V dropped 3 bases and J dropped 4 bases, with 10 bases sitting between them. The length of the CDR3 is 14 residues. CDR3 bases: TGTGCCAGCAGTTTCCTGGACACTTACAATGAGCAGTTCTTC. Its translation is CASSFLDTYNEQFF.

The chain carries TRBV5-1 and TRBJ1-4; D remains ambiguous. CDR1 and CDR2 (germline): SGHRS, YFSETQ. The length of the CDR3 is 15 residues. V was shortened by 4 bases and J by 4 bases, with 14 bases between the two germline ends. CDR3 amino acids: CASSPGSSYNEKLFF. CDR3 nucleotide sequence: TGCGCCAGCAGCCCCGGGAGTTCCTATAATGAAAAACTGTTTTTT.

This clone has just a few counts. The CDR3 loop reads CASSYRQGAGGYTF. Written as DNA, the CDR3 is TGTGCCAGCAGCTACCGACAGGGGGCGGGGGGCTACACCTTC. The chain employs TRBV3-1 (or the pseudogene TRBV3-2) and TRBJ1-2, with 10 bases lining up with TRBD1. Germline V gene sequence: CDR1 LGHDT, CDR2 YNNKEL (reference sequence). The CDR3 is made up of 14 amino acids. J was trimmed by 8 bases and V by 5 bases; bases with no gene match: 8.

In its sample, this clone was seen once. The chain links TRBV5-4 to TRBJ1-5; unclear D gene. Trimming stripped 2 bases from V and 0 bases from J, with 15 bases between. Per the germline V gene, CDR1 is SGHNT and CDR2 is YYREEE (reference sequence). The CDR3 has 17 residues. The CDR3 reads CASSFKTDYYSNQPQHF. The DNA of the CDR3 is TGTGCCAGCAGCTTTAAGACGGACTATTATAGCAATCAGCCCCAGCATTTT.

V is TRBV25-1 and J is TRBJ1-3; D not certain. The V end lost 5 bases, the J end lost 0 bases, and 8 bases lay between the germline ends. The CDR3 is made up of 14 amino acids. CDR1 is MGHDK, CDR2 SYGVNS, per germline. The CDR3 DNA follows: TGTGCCAGCAGTATCCAGTCCTCTGGAAACACCATATATTTT. It translates to CASSIQSSGNTIYF.

V gene TRBV5-6 combines with J gene TRBJ1-6; 8 nucleotides agree with TRBD1. V was pared by 2 bases and J by 9 bases, with 4 bases of the junction left unmatched. Germline V gene data show CDR1 as SGHDT and CDR2 as YYEEEE. This CDR3 comprises 14 residues. The CDR3 DNA follows: TGTGCCAGCAGCTTAGACAGGGGTACTTCACCCCTCCACTTT. It encodes CASSLDRGTSPLHF.

This sequence joins TRBV3-1 (or the pseudogene TRBV3-2) and TRBJ2-7; maybe TRBD1 (5 bases). The CDR3 loop spans 14 amino acids. Germline V lookup: CDR1 LGHDT, CDR2 YNNKEL (reference sequence). Between the trimmed V and J ends, which lost 1 base and 0 bases, there was a span of 7 bases. This chain's CDR3 is CASSQGQSSYEQYF. CDR3 nucleotides: TGTGCCAGCAGCCAAGGACAGAGCTCCTACGAGCAGTACTTC.

This sequence joins TRBV7-2 and TRBJ1-2, with D possibly TRBD1 on 6 matching bases. This CDR3 region has 16 residues. The germline V gene encodes CDR1 SGHTA and CDR2 FQGNSA. Trimming cost V 5 bases and J 6 bases, with 22 bases left between them. CDR3 coding DNA: TGTGCCAGCAGCCTATTTCGGGGGGCAGGGAGGGATGGCTACACCTTC. Its protein product is CASSLFRGAGRDGYTF.

The DNA of the CDR3 is TGTGCCAGCAGTCGCACAGGGAAACGCGAGCAGTACTTC. Translating gives CASSRTGKREQYF. The chain is built from TRBV28 and TRBJ2-7; perhaps TRBD1 as D (6 bases). CDR3 length equals 13 residues. From germline, CDR1 is MDHEN and CDR2 SYDVKM. V lost 5 bases to trimming and J lost 6 bases, with 14 bases between them.

This clone was seen a handful of times. The CDR3 spells CASTPSTNEKLFF. For the CDR3, the DNA is TGTGCCAGCACCCCATCCACTAATGAAAAACTGTTTTTT. The J gene is TRBJ1-4, the V gene TRBV2; D is uncertain. This CDR3 is 13 amino acids long. Germline CDR1 SNHLY, CDR2 FYNNEI. V shed 7 bases and J shed 2 bases, with 8 bases lying between them.